The source of this TCR beta chain is a study of human T cells and chemical hapten exposure. This clonotype turned up a few times. The time point here: pre-sensitization, week 0. Noted treatment: therapeutic diphenylcyclopropenone sensitization with weekly scalp DPC. MiXCR, run by TCRdb on the RACE reads, gives a single entry per CDR3 protein. This table holds 200,000 to 300,000 distinct CDR3 sequences, approximately 8.4% found once. Germline CDR1 reads LGHDT; CDR2 reads YNNKEL (reference sequence). The CDR3 is 17 amino acids. Deletions cut 2 bases from V and 0 bases from J, with 17 bases between. The chain is built from TRBV3-1 and TRBJ2-7; D perhaps matches TRBD2 (5 bases). The sample consisted of whole blood, taken in connection with sensitization to the hapten diphenylcyclopropenone (DPC). The sequence was collected from a woman aged 40-49 years with alopecia areata. Some clones in this sample may be carry-over from other donors' samples. DNA of the CDR3: TGTGCCAGCAGCCAACCGTCGACTACCCCGATCTCCTACGAGCAGTACTTC. Translating it yields CASSQPSTTPISYEQYF.